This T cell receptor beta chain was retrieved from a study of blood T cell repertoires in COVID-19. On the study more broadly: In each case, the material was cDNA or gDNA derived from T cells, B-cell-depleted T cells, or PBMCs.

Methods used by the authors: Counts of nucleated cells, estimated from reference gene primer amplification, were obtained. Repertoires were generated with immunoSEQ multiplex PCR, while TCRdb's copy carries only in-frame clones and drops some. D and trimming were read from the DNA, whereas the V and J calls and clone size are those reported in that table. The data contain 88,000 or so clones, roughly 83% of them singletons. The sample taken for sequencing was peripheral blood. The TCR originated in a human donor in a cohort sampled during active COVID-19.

The CDR3 protein is CASAQSGGEGYTF. CDR3 DNA: TGTGCCAGCGCTCAGAGCGGGGGCGAAGGCTACACCTTC. V is TRBV7-3 and J is TRBJ1-2; perhaps TRBD1 as D (6 bases). V dropped 8 bases and J dropped 8 bases, with 18 bases sitting between them. This CDR3 is built from 13 residues. Germline CDR1 reads SGHTA; CDR2 reads FQGTGA.